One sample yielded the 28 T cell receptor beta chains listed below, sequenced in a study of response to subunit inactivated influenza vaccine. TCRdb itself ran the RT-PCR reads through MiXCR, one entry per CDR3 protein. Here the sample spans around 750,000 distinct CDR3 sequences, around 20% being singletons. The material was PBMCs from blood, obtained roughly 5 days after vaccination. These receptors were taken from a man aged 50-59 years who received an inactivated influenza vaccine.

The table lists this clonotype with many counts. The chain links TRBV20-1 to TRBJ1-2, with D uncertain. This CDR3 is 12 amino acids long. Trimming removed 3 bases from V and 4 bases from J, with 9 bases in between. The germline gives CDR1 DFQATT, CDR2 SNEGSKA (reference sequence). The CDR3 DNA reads TGCAGTGCTAGCGGGGAACGCTATGGCTACACCTTC. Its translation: CSASGERYGYTF.

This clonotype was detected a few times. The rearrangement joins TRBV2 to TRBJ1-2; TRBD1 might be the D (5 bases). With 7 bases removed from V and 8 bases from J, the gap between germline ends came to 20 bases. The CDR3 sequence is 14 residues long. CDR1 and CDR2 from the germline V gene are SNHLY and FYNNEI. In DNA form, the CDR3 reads TGTGCCAGCATCTGGGACTCAACCCGCGACGGCTACACCTTC. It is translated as CASIWDSTRDGYTF.

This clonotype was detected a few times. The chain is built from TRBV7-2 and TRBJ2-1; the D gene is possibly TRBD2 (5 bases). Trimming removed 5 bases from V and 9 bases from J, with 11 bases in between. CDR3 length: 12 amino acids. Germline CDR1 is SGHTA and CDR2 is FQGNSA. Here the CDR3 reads CASSKEVGEQFF. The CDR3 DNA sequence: TGTGCCAGCAGCAAGGAGGTGGGTGAGCAGTTCTTC.

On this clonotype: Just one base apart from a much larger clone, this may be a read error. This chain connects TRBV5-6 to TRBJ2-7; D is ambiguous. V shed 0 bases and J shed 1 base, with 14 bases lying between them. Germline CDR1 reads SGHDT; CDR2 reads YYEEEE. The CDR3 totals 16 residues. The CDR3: CASSLVMYDTSYEQYF. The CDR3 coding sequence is TGTGCCAGCAGCTTGGTAATGTACGACACGTCCTACGAGCAGTACTTC.

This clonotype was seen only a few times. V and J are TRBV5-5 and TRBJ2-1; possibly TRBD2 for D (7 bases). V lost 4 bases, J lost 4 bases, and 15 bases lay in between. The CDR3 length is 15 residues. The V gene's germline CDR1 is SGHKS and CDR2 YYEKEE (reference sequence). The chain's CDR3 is CASSPPGGPYNEQFF. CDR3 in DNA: TGTGCCAGCAGCCCTCCGGGGGGCCCTTACAATGAGCAGTTCTTC.

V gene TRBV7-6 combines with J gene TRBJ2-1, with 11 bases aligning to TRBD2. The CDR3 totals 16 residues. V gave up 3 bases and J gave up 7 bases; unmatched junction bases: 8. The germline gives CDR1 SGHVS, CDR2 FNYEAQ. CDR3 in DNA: TGTGCCAGCAGCTTGGTAGCGGGGGGGATAGGTAATGAGCAGTTCTTC. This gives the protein CASSLVAGGIGNEQFF.

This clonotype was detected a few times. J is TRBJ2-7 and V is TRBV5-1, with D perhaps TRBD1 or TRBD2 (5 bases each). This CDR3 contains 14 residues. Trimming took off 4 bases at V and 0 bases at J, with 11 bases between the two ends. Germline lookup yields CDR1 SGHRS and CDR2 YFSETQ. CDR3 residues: CASSIIGTSYEQYF. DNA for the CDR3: TGCGCCAGCAGCATTATAGGGACCTCCTACGAGCAGTACTTC.

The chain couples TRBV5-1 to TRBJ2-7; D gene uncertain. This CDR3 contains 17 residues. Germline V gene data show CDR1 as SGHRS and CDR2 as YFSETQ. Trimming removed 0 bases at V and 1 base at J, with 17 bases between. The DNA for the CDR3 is TGCGCCAGCAGCTTGGGAGTCCGGACCCCTACTTCCTACGAGCAGTACTTC. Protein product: CASSLGVRTPTSYEQYF.

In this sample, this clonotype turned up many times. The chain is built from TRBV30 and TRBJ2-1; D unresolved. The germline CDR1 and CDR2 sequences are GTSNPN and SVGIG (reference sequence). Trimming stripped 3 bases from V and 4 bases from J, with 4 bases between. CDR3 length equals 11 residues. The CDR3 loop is CAWRGYNEQFF. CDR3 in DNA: TGTGCCTGGAGAGGTTACAATGAGCAGTTCTTC.

As DNA, the CDR3 is TGCAGTGCTAGATCTACGTGGCGGGGTTCGAGCACAGATACGCAGTATTTT. Translation: CSARSTWRGSSTDTQYF. The chain carries TRBV20-1 and TRBJ2-3, with a tentative D call TRBD2 (6 bases). Between the trimmed V and J ends, which lost 2 bases and 0 bases, there was a span of 18 bases. The CDR3 has 17 residues. Germline V CDR1 and CDR2: DFQATT, SNEGSKA (reference sequence).

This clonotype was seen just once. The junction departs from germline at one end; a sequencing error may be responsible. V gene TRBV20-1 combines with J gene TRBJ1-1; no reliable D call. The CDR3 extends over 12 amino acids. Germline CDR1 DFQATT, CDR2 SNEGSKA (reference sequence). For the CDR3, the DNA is TGCAGTGCTAGAAACCCCACCACTGTAGCTTTCTTT. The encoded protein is CSARNPTTVAFF.

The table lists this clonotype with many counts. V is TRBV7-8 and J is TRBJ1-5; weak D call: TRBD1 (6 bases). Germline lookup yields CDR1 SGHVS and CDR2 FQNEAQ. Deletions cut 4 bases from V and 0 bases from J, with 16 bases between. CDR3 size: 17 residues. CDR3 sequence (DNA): TGTGCCAGCAGCTACTTCACCGGGACACCTAGCAATCAGCCCCAGCATTTT. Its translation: CASSYFTGTPSNQPQHF.

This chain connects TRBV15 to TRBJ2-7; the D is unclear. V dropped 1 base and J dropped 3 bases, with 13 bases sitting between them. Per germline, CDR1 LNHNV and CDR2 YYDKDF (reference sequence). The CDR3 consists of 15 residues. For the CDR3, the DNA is TGTGCCACCAGCAGAGGAGAAGCCATACTCTACGAGCAGTACTTC. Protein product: CATSRGEAILYEQYF.

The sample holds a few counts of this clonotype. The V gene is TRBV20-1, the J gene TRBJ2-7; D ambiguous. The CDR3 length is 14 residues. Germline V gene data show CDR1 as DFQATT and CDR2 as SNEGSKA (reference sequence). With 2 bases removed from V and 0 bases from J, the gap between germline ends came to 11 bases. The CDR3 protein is CSARKAESSYEQYF. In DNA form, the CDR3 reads TGCAGTGCTAGAAAGGCAGAGAGCTCCTACGAGCAGTACTTC.

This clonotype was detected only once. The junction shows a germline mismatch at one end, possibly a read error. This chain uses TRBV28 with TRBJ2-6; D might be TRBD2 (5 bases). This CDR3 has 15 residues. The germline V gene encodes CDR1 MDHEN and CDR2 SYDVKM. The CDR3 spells CASSDPWEGANVLTF. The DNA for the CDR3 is TGCGCCAGCAGCGACCCTTGGGAGGGGGCCAACGTCCTGACTTTC.

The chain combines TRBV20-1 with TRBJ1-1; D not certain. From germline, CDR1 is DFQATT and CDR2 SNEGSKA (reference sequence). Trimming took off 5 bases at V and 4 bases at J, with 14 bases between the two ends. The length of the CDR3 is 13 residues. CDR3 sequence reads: CSAPGRPGTEAFF. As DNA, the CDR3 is TGCAGTGCTCCTGGACGGCCGGGCACTGAAGCTTTCTTT.

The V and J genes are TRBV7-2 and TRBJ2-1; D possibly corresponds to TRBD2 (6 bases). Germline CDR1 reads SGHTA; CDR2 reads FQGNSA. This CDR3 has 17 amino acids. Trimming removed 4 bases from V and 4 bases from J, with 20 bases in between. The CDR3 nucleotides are TGTGCCAGCAGCTCCCCAATGGGGGGAGCTAGTTACAATGAGCAGTTCTTC. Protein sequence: CASSSPMGGASYNEQFF.

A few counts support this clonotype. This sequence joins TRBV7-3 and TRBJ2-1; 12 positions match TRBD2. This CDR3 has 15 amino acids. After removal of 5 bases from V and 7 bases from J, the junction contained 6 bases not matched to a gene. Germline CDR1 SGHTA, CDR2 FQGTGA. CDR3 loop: CASSVASGRGNEQFF. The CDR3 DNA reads TGTGCCAGCAGCGTTGCTAGCGGGAGGGGAAATGAGCAGTTCTTC.

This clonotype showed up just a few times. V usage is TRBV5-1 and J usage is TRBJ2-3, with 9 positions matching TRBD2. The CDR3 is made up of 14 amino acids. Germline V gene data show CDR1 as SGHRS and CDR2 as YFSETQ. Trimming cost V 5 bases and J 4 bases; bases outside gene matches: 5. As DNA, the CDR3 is TGCGCCAGCAGGGGACTAGCAGCCCCAGATACGCAGTATTTT. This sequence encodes CASRGLAAPDTQYF.

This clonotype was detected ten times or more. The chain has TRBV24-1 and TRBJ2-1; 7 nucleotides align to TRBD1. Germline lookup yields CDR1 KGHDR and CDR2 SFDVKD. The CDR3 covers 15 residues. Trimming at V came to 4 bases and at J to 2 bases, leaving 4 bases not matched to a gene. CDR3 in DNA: TGTGCCACCAGTGAACCGGGACAGACCTACAATGAGCAGTTCTTC. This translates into CATSEPGQTYNEQFF.

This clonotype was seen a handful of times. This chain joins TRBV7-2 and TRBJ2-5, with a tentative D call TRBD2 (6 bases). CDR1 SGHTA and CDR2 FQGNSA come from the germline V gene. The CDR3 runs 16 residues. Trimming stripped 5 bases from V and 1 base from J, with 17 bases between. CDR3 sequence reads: CASSIRQTGVQETQYF. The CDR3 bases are TGTGCCAGCAGCATTAGGCAGACGGGGGTCCAAGAGACCCAGTACTTC. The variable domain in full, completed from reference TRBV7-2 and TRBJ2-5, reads GAGVSQSPSNKVTEKGKDVELRCDPISGHTALYWYRQSLGQGLEFLIYFQGNSAPDKSGLPSDRFSAERTGGSVSTLTIQRTQQEDSAVYLCASSIRQTGVQETQYFGPGTRLLVL.

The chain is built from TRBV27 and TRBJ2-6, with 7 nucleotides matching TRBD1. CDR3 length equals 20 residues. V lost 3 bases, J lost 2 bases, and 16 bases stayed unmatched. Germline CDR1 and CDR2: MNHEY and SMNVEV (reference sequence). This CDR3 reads CASSFRVQTGLGTGANVLTF. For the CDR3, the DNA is TGTGCCAGCAGTTTTAGGGTTCAGACAGGGTTAGGGACTGGGGCCAACGTCCTGACTTTC.

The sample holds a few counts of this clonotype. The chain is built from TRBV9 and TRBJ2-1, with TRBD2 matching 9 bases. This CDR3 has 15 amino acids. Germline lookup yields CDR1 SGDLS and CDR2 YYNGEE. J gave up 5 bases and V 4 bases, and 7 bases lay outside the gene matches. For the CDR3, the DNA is TGTGCCAGCAGCCAGAGGACTAGCGCAAACAATGAGCAGTTCTTC. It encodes CASSQRTSANNEQFF.

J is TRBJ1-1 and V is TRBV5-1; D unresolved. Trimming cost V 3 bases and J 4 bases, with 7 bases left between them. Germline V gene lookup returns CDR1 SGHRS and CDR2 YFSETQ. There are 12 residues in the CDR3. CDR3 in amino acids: CASSSQSTEAFF. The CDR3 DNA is TGCGCCAGCAGCTCCCAATCCACTGAAGCTTTCTTT.

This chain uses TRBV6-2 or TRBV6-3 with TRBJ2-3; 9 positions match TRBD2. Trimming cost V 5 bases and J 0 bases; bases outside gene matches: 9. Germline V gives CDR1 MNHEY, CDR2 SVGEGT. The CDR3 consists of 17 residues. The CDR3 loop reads CASSNAGGPFSTDTQYF. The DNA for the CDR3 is TGTGCCAGCAGTAACGCGGGAGGGCCTTTTAGCACAGATACGCAGTATTTT.

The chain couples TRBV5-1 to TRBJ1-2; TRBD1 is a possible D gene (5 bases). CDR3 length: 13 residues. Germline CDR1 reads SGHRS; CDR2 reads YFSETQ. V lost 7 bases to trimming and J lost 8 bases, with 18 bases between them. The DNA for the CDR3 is TGCGCCAGCGCCGATGACAGATCAAGCGGCTACACCTTC. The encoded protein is CASADDRSSGYTF.

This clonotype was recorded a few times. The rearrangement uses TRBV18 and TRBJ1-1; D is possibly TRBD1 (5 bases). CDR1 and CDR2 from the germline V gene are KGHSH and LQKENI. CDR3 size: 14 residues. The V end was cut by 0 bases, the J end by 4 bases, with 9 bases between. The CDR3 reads CASSPPMGGTEAFF. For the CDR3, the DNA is TGTGCCAGCTCACCACCGATGGGGGGCACTGAAGCTTTCTTT.

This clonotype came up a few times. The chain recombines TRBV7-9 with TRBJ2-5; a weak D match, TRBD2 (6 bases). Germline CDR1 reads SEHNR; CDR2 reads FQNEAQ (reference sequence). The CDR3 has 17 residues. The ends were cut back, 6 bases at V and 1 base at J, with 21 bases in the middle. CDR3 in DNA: TGTGCCAGCAGTCCACCGGTTGTAGGGAGGCCCCAAGAGACCCAGTACTTC. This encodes CASSPPVVGRPQETQYF.